What follows is one TCR beta chain and its context. The data originate from a study of PD-L1 blockade in urothelial cancer. Turning to the study itself: Patients, treated from 2014 onward, received atezolizumab 1,200 mg intravenously every 3 weeks. Blood was analyzed 3 weeks (second dose) and 6 weeks after treatment start.

Time point denoted: pretreatment peripheral blood. TCRdb's copy holds only in-frame clones and misses some; the assay was immunoSEQ multiplex PCR. Altogether 72,000 or so clones are present, around 88% being singletons, with the ten largest covering about 15%. This sample comprised PBMCs, obtained around atezolizumab (anti-PD-L1) treatment. This sequence was found in a man aged 60 to 69 with urothelial cancer.

The CDR3, as DNA: TGTGCCAGCAGTGATACAACATCGTCTGGGGCCAACGTCCTGACTTTC. Its protein is CASSDTTSSGANVLTF. The chain is built from TRBV6-1 and TRBJ2-6; unclear D gene. CDR1 is MNHNS, CDR2 SASEGT, per germline. V gave up 3 bases and J gave up 1 base, with 10 bases separating them. This CDR3 spans 16 amino acids.